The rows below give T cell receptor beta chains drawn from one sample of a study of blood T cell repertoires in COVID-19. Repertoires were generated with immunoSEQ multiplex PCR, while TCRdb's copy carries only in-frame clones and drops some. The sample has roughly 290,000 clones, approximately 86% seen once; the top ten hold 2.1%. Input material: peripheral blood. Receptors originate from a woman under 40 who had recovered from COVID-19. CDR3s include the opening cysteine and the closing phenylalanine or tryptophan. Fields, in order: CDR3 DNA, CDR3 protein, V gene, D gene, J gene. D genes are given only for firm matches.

TGTGCCACCAGTGACGCAGGGTCCCTAAACTATGGCTACACCTTC | CATSDAGSLNYGYTF | TRBV24-1 | NA | TRBJ1-2
TGTGCCACCCAGACAGCGGGCCACTACGAGCAGTACTTC | CATQTAGHYEQYF | TRBV30 | NA | TRBJ2-7
TGTGCCAGCAGCGAGACAGTACACCAGGGGGCGCGAGGCTACACCTTC | CASSETVHQGARGYTF | TRBV9 | TRBD1 | TRBJ1-2
TGTGCCAGCAGCCCCCGGGACACTGCTTCAGCCGGGGAGCTGTTTTTT | CASSPRDTASAGELFF | TRBV7-6 | NA | TRBJ2-2
TGTGCCATCAGTGAGCGGGACAGGGACTACGAGCAGTACTTC | CAISERDRDYEQYF | TRBV10-3 | TRBD1 | TRBJ2-7
TGTGCCAGTGCTCTGACAGGGGGCTCCTACGAGCAGTACTTC | CASALTGGSYEQYF | TRBV19 | TRBD1 | TRBJ2-7
TGTGCCTGGATCCCGACAGGGATGAACACTGAAGCTTTCTTT | CAWIPTGMNTEAFF | TRBV30 | TRBD1 | TRBJ1-1
TGTGCCACCGGACTACCTCTTTTAGGGGCCAAAAACATTCAGTACTTC | CATGLPLLGAKNIQYF | TRBV15 | NA | TRBJ2-4
TGTGCCAGCAGCCCAGGGAGGAAGGAGCAGTTCTTC | CASSPGRKEQFF | TRBV7-2 | NA | TRBJ2-1
TGTGCCAGCAGCTTAGCGGTATTATACTCTGGCTACACCTTC | CASSLAVLYSGYTF | TRBV7-8 | NA | TRBJ1-2
TGTGCCAGCAGTTCGCACTTTTGGGACAGGGGCACCTACGAGCAGTACTTC | CASSSHFWDRGTYEQYF | TRBV28 | TRBD1 | TRBJ2-7
TGTGCCAGCAGCTTGGCCTGGCCAGGGTCAGAGACCCAGTACTTC | CASSLAWPGSETQYF | TRBV5-6 | NA | TRBJ2-5
TGTGCCAGCACCTTGACAGGGGATAATTCACCCCTCCACTTT | CASTLTGDNSPLHF | TRBV25-1 | TRBD1 | TRBJ1-6
TGTGCCAGCAGATCATTGGACAGGGACGAGCAGTACTTC | CASRSLDRDEQYF | TRBV12-3/TRBV12-4 | TRBD1 | TRBJ2-7